This entry lists 25 T cell receptor beta chains sequenced from one sample in a study of cytomegalovirus exposure and HLA in healthy donors. PCR used 60 Vbeta primers and 13 Jbeta primers. Method: immunoSEQ multiplex PCR; TCRdb's copy keeps in-frame clones and lacks some. The sample has more than 200,000 clones; nearly 80% are singletons. Sequenced material: PBMCs. These receptors originate from a male donor in good health and CMV-seronegative.

This clone was detected once. The chain recombines TRBV28 with TRBJ1-1; TRBD1 matches at 9 bases. V lost 4 bases and J lost 2; bases outside the gene matches: 8. The CDR3 sequence is 16 residues long. Germline CDR1 and CDR2: MDHEN and SYDVKM. CDR3 nucleotides: TGTGCCAGCAGTTATCTGGGACAGGGACCTAACACTGAAGCTTTCTTT. Protein sequence: CASSYLGQGPNTEAFF.

DNA for the CDR3: TGTGCCAGCAGCGCCGGACAGGGCGGAGATACGCAGTATTTT. This gives the protein CASSAGQGGDTQYF. The V gene is TRBV11-1, the J gene TRBJ2-3; TRBD1 agrees at 8 bases. CDR1 is SGHAT and CDR2 is FQDESV in the germline V gene (reference sequence). This CDR3 is 14 amino acids long. V shed 5 bases, J shed 5 bases, and the junction held 6 bases outside the gene matches.

CDR3 DNA: TGTGCCAGCAGCGCTTGGAGGGACACAGATACGCAGTATTTT. Translation gives CASSAWRDTDTQYF. The J gene is TRBJ2-3, the V gene TRBV9; a possible D gene is TRBD2 (6 bases). In germline, CDR1 is SGDLS, CDR2 YYNGEE. V lost 3 bases and J lost 2, with 10 bases in between. The CDR3 is 14 residues long.

This sequence joins TRBV7-2 and TRBJ2-7; 7 bases are a match to TRBD2. CDR1 SGHTA and CDR2 FQGNSA come from the germline V gene. This CDR3 is 13 amino acids long. V shed 6 bases, J shed 5 bases, and the junction held 7 bases outside the gene matches. The CDR3 loop reads CASRTAGFNEQYF. In DNA, the CDR3 is TGTGCCAGCAGAACAGCGGGATTTAACGAGCAGTACTTC. Variable domain in full (rest from reference TRBV7-2 and TRBJ2-7): GAGVSQSPSNKVTEKGKDVELRCDPISGHTALYWYRQSLGQGLEFLIYFQGNSAPDKSGLPSDRFSAERTGGSVSTLTIQRTQQEDSAVYLCASRTAGFNEQYFGPGTRLTVT.

CDR3 loop: CASRSQGTTEAFF. Written as DNA, the CDR3 is TGTGCCAGCAGGTCCCAGGGTACCACTGAAGCTTTCTTT. The J gene is TRBJ1-1, the V gene TRBV6-5, with D perhaps TRBD1 (5 bases). The V end lost 6 bases, the J end lost 4 bases, and 12 bases lay between the germline ends. The germline CDR1 and CDR2 sequences are MNHEY and SVGAGI. The CDR3 consists of 13 residues.

The chain is built from TRBV21-1 and TRBJ2-7; the table assigns TRBD2, which was not confirmed against the DNA. TRBV21-1 is assigned pseudogene status. The CDR3 length is 15 residues. CDR3 residues: CASRHGKNSLEEQYF. CDR3 in DNA: TGTGCCAGCAGGCACGGTAAGAATTCCCTCGAAGAGCAGTACTTC.

The chain is built from TRBV28 and TRBJ2-7; 7 nucleotides line up with TRBD1. V trimming: 6 bases; J trimming: 3 bases; junction bases outside the gene matches: 5. Germline V gives CDR1 MDHEN, CDR2 SYDVKM. There are 13 residues in the CDR3. The CDR3 nucleotides read TGTGCCAGCAGCAAGGGACAGTTCTACGAGCAGTACTTC. Its protein is CASSKGQFYEQYF.

The V call is TRBV6-6, the J call TRBJ2-7; D is ambiguous. CDR1 and CDR2 from the germline V gene are MNHNY and SVGAGI (reference sequence). The V end lost 1 base, the J end lost 4 bases, and 11 bases lay between the germline ends. This CDR3 is 14 amino acids long. CDR3 in amino acids: CASSYFHVEYEQYF. The CDR3 DNA sequence: TGTGCCAGCAGTTACTTCCATGTAGAGTACGAGCAGTACTTC.

This clone has a handful of counts. The J gene is TRBJ2-7, the V gene TRBV30; D ambiguous. The CDR3 is 10 residues long. Deletions cut 0 bases from V and 7 bases from J, with 4 bases between. Germline V gene lookup returns CDR1 GTSNPN and CDR2 SVGIG (reference sequence). The CDR3 here is CAWSVVEQYF. The CDR3 DNA reads TGTGCCTGGAGTGTCGTTGAGCAGTACTTC.

In its sample, this clone was seen once. The chain couples TRBV15 to TRBJ1-1; possibly TRBD1 for D (5 bases). The length of the CDR3 is 13 residues. V lost 8 bases and J lost 5, with 15 bases in between. Germline CDR1 reads LNHNV; CDR2 reads YYDKDF (reference sequence). The CDR3 DNA reads TGTGCCACCCTCCGGGCGGGGGGGACTGAAGCTTTCTTT. This translates into CATLRAGGTEAFF. The entire variable domain, with the rest obtained from reference TRBV15 and TRBJ1-1, is as follows: DAMVIQNPRYQVTQFGKPVTLSCSQTLNHNVMYWYQQKSSQAPKLLFHYYDKDFNNEADTPDNFQSRRPNTSFCFLDIRSPGLGDTAMYLCATLRAGGTEAFFGQGTRLTVV.

The rearrangement joins TRBV2 to TRBJ2-2; D might be TRBD1 (5 bases). Trimming removed 6 bases at V and 2 bases at J, with 13 bases between. The germline gives CDR1 SNHLY, CDR2 FYNNEI. The CDR3 has 15 residues. As DNA, the CDR3 is TGTGCCAGCAGGCCCGAAGGGGCAAACACCGGGGAGCTGTTTTTT. Protein sequence: CASRPEGANTGELFF.

V usage is TRBV11-3 and J usage is TRBJ2-5, with TRBD1 as a possible D gene (5 bases). This CDR3 comprises 14 residues. Trimming removed 0 bases from V and 5 bases from J, with 10 bases in between. Per germline, CDR1 SGHNT and CDR2 YENEEA. CDR3 in amino acids: CASSLEAGQETQYF. CDR3 DNA: TGTGCCAGCAGCTTAGAGGCAGGGCAGGAGACCCAGTACTTC.

J is TRBJ2-5 and V is TRBV5-1; weak D call: TRBD2 (6 bases). Germline V gives CDR1 SGHRS, CDR2 YFSETQ. The V gene lost 0 bases and the J gene lost 1 base, with 10 bases spanning the gap. The CDR3 runs 15 residues. The CDR3 reads CASSLAAGLQETQYF. The CDR3 bases are TGCGCCAGCAGCTTGGCGGCGGGACTCCAAGAGACCCAGTACTTC.

The genes are TRBV7-8 and TRBJ2-7; D gene ambiguous. The length of the CDR3 is 16 residues. Germline-derived CDR1 and CDR2 are SGHVS and FQNEAQ. With 1 base removed from V and 0 bases from J, the gap between germline ends came to 13 bases. The CDR3 spells CASSLVGRISSYEQYF. The CDR3 DNA is TGTGCCAGCAGCTTAGTCGGCAGGATAAGCTCCTACGAGCAGTACTTC.

V and J are TRBV6-1 and TRBJ2-7; the D gene is possibly TRBD1 (5 bases). The CDR3 is 13 amino acids. V shed 3 bases and J shed 3 bases, with 9 bases lying between them. Germline lookup yields CDR1 MNHNS and CDR2 SASEGT. In nucleotides, the CDR3 is TGTGCCAGCAGTGAGCGTAGGGGCTACGAGCAGTACTTC. It codes for CASSERRGYEQYF.

This clone has just a few counts. The V and J genes are TRBV6-6 and TRBJ1-1; 10 bases map to TRBD1. With V trimmed by 4 bases and J by 5 bases, 7 bases remained unmatched. Germline lookup yields CDR1 MNHNY and CDR2 SVGAGI (reference sequence). The CDR3 consists of 15 residues. CDR3 region: CASSSTGTGVTEAFF. The CDR3 nucleotides are TGTGCCAGCAGTTCAACCGGGACAGGGGTAACTGAAGCTTTCTTT.

The rearrangement uses TRBV29-1 and TRBJ1-2; 11 nucleotides align to TRBD1. Germline CDR1 is SQVTM and CDR2 is ANQGSEA. The CDR3 is made up of 13 amino acids. J was trimmed by 6 bases and V by 4 bases; bases with no gene match: 4. CDR3 residues: CSVGTGGEDGYTF. The CDR3 DNA reads TGCAGCGTTGGGACAGGGGGCGAGGATGGCTACACCTTC.

In this sample, this clone turned up once. The chain combines TRBV5-1 with TRBJ2-2; 7 nucleotides agree with TRBD2. Germline V lookup: CDR1 SGHRS, CDR2 YFSETQ. The CDR3 length is 13 residues. The V segment lost 5 bases and the J segment 6 bases; nucleotides outside the gene matches: 4. In nucleotides, the CDR3 is TGCGCCAGCAGGGGCGGGGGACCCGGGGAGCTGTTTTTT. It encodes CASRGGGPGELFF.

This chain links TRBV4-1 with TRBJ2-3; D perhaps matches TRBD2 (6 bases). Trimming shortened V by 3 bases and J by 3 bases, and 22 bases separated the two germline ends. CDR1 is MGHRA and CDR2 is YSYEKL in the germline V gene. CDR3 length: 18 residues. Here the CDR3 DNA reads TGCGCCAGCAGCCACTTGACCGGGAGAGTCAAAGGGACAGATACGCAGTATTTT. Translating it yields CASSHLTGRVKGTDTQYF.

J is TRBJ2-3 and V is TRBV7-6; 11 positions match TRBD2. From germline, CDR1 is SGHVS and CDR2 FNYEAQ. The CDR3 covers 18 residues. With V trimmed by 5 bases and J by 5 bases, 15 bases remained unmatched. The chain's CDR3 is CASSPQRASGGPGDTQYF. The CDR3 DNA is TGTGCCAGCAGCCCCCAGCGGGCTAGCGGGGGGCCAGGAGATACGCAGTATTTT.

This chain uses TRBV4-1 with TRBJ2-3; 7 bases line up with TRBD2. V trimming: 1 base; J trimming: 3 bases; junction bases outside the gene matches: 7. Germline V gene sequence: CDR1 MGHRA, CDR2 YSYEKL. The CDR3 sequence is 16 residues long. CDR3 in DNA: TGCGCCAGCAGCCAAGCCGGGACTACCCGGACAGATACGCAGTATTTT. Protein sequence: CASSQAGTTRTDTQYF.

This clone was detected only once. The chain recombines TRBV27 with TRBJ1-1, with D maybe TRBD1 (6 bases). This CDR3 has 14 residues. The germline V gene encodes CDR1 MNHEY and CDR2 SMNVEV (reference sequence). V gave up 6 bases and J gave up 4 bases, with 15 bases separating them. CDR3 DNA: TGTGCCAGCAGCACCTGGGACATTCGCACTGAAGCTTTCTTT. This encodes CASSTWDIRTEAFF.

This rearrangement joins TRBV1 to TRBJ2-7; TRBD2 is the table's D call and was not checked against the DNA. TRBV1 represents a pseudogene. There are 15 residues in the CDR3. CDR3 residues: CTSSQGFGLTYEQYF. For the CDR3, the DNA is TGCACCAGCAGCCAAGGGTTTGGACTAACCTACGAGCAGTACTTC.

The rearrangement joins TRBV15 to TRBJ2-7, with TRBD2 as a possible D gene (5 bases). The V end lost 2 bases, the J end lost 0 bases, and 14 bases lay between the germline ends. The germline V gene encodes CDR1 LNHNV and CDR2 YYDKDF (reference sequence). The CDR3 spans 16 residues. The CDR3 loop reads CATSRFPAVSSYEQYF. For the CDR3, the DNA is TGTGCCACCAGCAGATTTCCAGCGGTAAGCTCCTACGAGCAGTACTTC.

This chain joins TRBV7-2 and TRBJ2-3; 12 positions agree with TRBD2. Germline V gives CDR1 SGHTA, CDR2 FQGNSA. J was trimmed by 0 bases and V by 4 bases; bases with no gene match: 2. CDR3 length equals 16 residues. CDR3 residues: CASSSSGGASTDTQYF. The CDR3 nucleotides read TGTGCCAGCAGCTCTAGCGGGGGGGCCAGCACAGATACGCAGTATTTT.